This passage covers 17 T cell receptor beta chains from one sample sequenced in a study of T cell repertoires in cytomegalovirus infection. TCRdb processed the reads anew with MiXCR; each CDR3 protein has one entry. The table has some 350,000 distinct CDR3 sequences, approximately 35% seen once. No antigens are known for them. Sample: cultured PBMCs, taken from culture after CMV antigen stimulation. These receptors originate from a human donor in good health (CMV status not recorded). Some clones in this sample may be carry-over from other donors' samples.

The V gene is TRBV15, the J gene TRBJ2-7; the D is unclear. V was cut by 0 bases and J by 1 base, with 13 bases left in between. Germline CDR1 and CDR2: LNHNV and YYDKDF (reference sequence). The CDR3 loop spans 16 amino acids. The CDR3 region is CATSRDPTGPSYEQYF. In DNA, the CDR3 is TGTGCCACCAGCAGAGACCCCACCGGACCTTCCTACGAGCAGTACTTC. The complete variable domain, with remaining parts taken from reference TRBV15 and TRBJ2-7, reads DAMVIQNPRYQVTQFGKPVTLSCSQTLNHNVMYWYQQKSSQAPKLLFHYYDKDFNNEADTPDNFQSRRPNTSFCFLDIRSPGLGDTAMYLCATSRDPTGPSYEQYFGPGTRLTVT.

This sequence joins TRBV10-3 and TRBJ2-3; TRBD2 matches 11 bases. The germline gives CDR1 ENHRY, CDR2 SYGVKD. The ends lost 3 bases at V and 4 bases at J; junction bases unmatched: 12. The CDR3 is made up of 18 amino acids. This chain's CDR3 is CAISDGLAGGGGADTQYF. CDR3 DNA: TGTGCCATCAGTGACGGGCTAGCGGGAGGAGGGGGAGCAGATACGCAGTATTTT.

This chain connects TRBV11-2 to TRBJ2-7; 7 positions match TRBD1. The CDR3 covers 16 residues. V lost 5 bases, J lost 0 bases, and 10 bases stayed unmatched. CDR1 SGHAT and CDR2 FQNNGV come from the germline V gene. CDR3 amino acids: CASSDVGGASSYEQYF. CDR3 DNA sequence: TGTGCCAGCAGCGATGTAGGGGGCGCGAGCTCCTACGAGCAGTACTTC.

The V call is TRBV19, the J call TRBJ2-5; 9 positions agree with TRBD2. Germline trimming cut 5 bases from V and 4 bases from J; bases unmatched to any gene: 11. Germline-derived CDR1 and CDR2 are LNHDA and SQIVND (reference sequence). The CDR3 consists of 16 residues. This chain's CDR3 is CASSPTSGGVGETQYF. The CDR3 DNA follows: TGTGCCAGTAGTCCGACTAGCGGAGGCGTGGGAGAGACCCAGTACTTC.

CDR3 loop: CASSPLDGHFSTRINEQFF. In DNA form, the CDR3 reads TGTGCCAGCTCCCCCCTCGACGGTCACTTCTCCACACGGATCAATGAGCAGTTCTTC. V gene TRBV6-1 combines with J gene TRBJ2-1, with no clear D. This CDR3 spans 19 amino acids. The V and J ends lost 8 bases and 6 bases respectively, with 32 bases between them. The germline gives CDR1 MNHNS, CDR2 SASEGT.

This clonotype was counted between two and nine times. The V gene is TRBV6-6, the J gene TRBJ1-2; the D gene is possibly TRBD1 (5 bases). The V gene lost 1 base and the J gene lost 0 bases, with 12 bases spanning the gap. CDR1 and CDR2 (germline): MNHNY, SVGAGI (reference sequence). The CDR3 has 16 residues. The CDR3 loop is CASSYLGDATNYGYTF. The CDR3 DNA reads as TGTGCCAGCAGTTACTTGGGGGACGCGACTAACTATGGCTACACCTTC.

Only one count was recorded for this clonotype. The chain recombines TRBV19 with TRBJ1-2; D is possibly TRBD1 (5 bases). The CDR3 totals 13 residues. V lost 2 bases to trimming and J lost 8 bases, with 12 bases between them. Looked up from germline, CDR1 is LNHDA and CDR2 is SQIVND (reference sequence). This CDR3 is CASSILGPGGYTF. The CDR3 DNA follows: TGTGCCAGTAGTATACTGGGACCTGGGGGCTACACCTTC. The entire variable domain, with the rest obtained from reference TRBV19 and TRBJ1-2, is as follows: DGGITQSPKYLFRKEGQNVTLSCEQNLNHDAMYWYRQDPGQGLRLIYYSQIVNDFQKGDIAEGYSVSREKKESFPLTVTSAQKNPTAFYLCASSILGPGGYTFGSGTRLTVV.

This clonotype was found many times. J is TRBJ1-2 and V is TRBV6-2 or TRBV6-3, with D unresolved. Germline assignment: CDR1 MNHEY and CDR2 SVGEGT. The V end lost 11 bases, the J end lost 1 base, and 8 bases lay between the germline ends. The CDR3 length is 11 residues. The CDR3 DNA sequence: TGTGCCCACCGCGATAACTATGGCTACACCTTC. Protein: CAHRDNYGYTF.

This clonotype was observed once. A much larger clone is a single base away; this may be a read error. This chain connects TRBV7-2 to TRBJ1-1, with a weak D call TRBD1 (6 bases). The CDR3 length is 14 residues. V gave up 7 bases and J gave up 4 bases, with 16 bases separating them. The V gene's germline CDR1 is SGHTA and CDR2 FQGNSA. CDR3 loop: CASTEHRVITEAFF. CDR3 nucleotides: TGTGCCAGCACCGAACACAGGGTCATCACTGAAGCTTTCTTT.

This clonotype turned up a few times. The chain joins TRBV15 to TRBJ1-5; D remains unclear. CDR1 LNHNV and CDR2 YYDKDF come from the germline V gene (reference sequence). The CDR3 spans 14 residues. With 1 base removed from V and 4 bases from J, the gap between germline ends came to 8 bases. The CDR3 loop is CATSRVARNQPQHF. CDR3 nucleotide sequence: TGTGCCACCAGCAGAGTGGCAAGAAATCAGCCCCAGCATTTT.

The CDR3, as DNA: TGTGCCAGCAGTTACTCCGTGGGAAGCGAGCAGTACTTC. It translates to CASSYSVGSEQYF. The chain links TRBV6-2 or TRBV6-3 to TRBJ2-7, with no clear D. Germline loops: CDR1 MNHEY, CDR2 SVGEGT. There are 13 residues in the CDR3. With 0 bases removed from V and 6 bases from J, the gap between germline ends came to 9 bases.

This clonotype was found a few times. The CDR3 loop reads CASRWTVSNTEAFF. The DNA for the CDR3 is TGTGCCAGCAGGTGGACAGTCTCTAACACTGAAGCTTTCTTT. V gene TRBV12-3 or TRBV12-4 combines with J gene TRBJ1-1; perhaps TRBD1 as D (6 bases). The germline V and J ends were trimmed by 6 bases and 2 bases, with 13 bases remaining between them. This CDR3 contains 14 residues.

Only a few counts were recorded for this clonotype. The chain carries TRBV7-2 and TRBJ2-5; possibly TRBD1 for D (5 bases). The CDR3 is 14 residues long. The germline CDR1 and CDR2 sequences are SGHTA and FQGNSA. Trimming removed 2 bases at V and 4 bases at J, with 11 bases between. The CDR3 region is CASSLKGRGETQYF. CDR3 nucleotide sequence: TGTGCCAGCAGCTTAAAGGGGCGCGGAGAGACCCAGTACTTC.

This clonotype was seen more than once but under ten times. This chain links TRBV6-1 with TRBJ1-1, with 11 bases matching TRBD1. This CDR3 has 13 amino acids. Germline V gene data show CDR1 as MNHNS and CDR2 as SASEGT. Trimming at V came to 10 bases and at J to 5 bases, leaving 6 bases not matched to a gene. The CDR3 is CATGQGAKTEAFF. The CDR3 bases are TGTGCCACAGGACAGGGGGCGAAAACTGAAGCTTTCTTT.

The chain joins TRBV19 to TRBJ1-5; possible D gene TRBD1, 5 bases. V lost 0 bases and J 5 bases, leaving 14 bases between the germline ends. The length of the CDR3 is 16 residues. CDR1 and CDR2 from the germline V gene are LNHDA and SQIVND (reference sequence). For the CDR3, the DNA is TGTGCCAGTAGTATAGACCCCGGGCTCAGGGATCAGCCCCAGCATTTT. It yields the protein CASSIDPGLRDQPQHF.

J is TRBJ2-1 and V is TRBV4-2; D remains ambiguous. The CDR3 is made up of 13 amino acids. V was pared by 0 bases and J by 11 bases, with 11 bases between. Germline-derived CDR1 and CDR2 are LGHNA and YNFKEQ. CDR3 nucleotide sequence: TGTGCCAGCAGCCAAGATTTGGGAAGTCAGCAGTTCTTC. Amino acid sequence: CASSQDLGSQQFF.

The chain is built from TRBV20-1 and TRBJ2-1, with TRBD2 as a possible D gene (5 bases). The V end lost 0 bases, the J end lost 2 bases, and 11 bases lay between the germline ends. The CDR3 length is 15 residues. Germline V gene lookup returns CDR1 DFQATT and CDR2 SNEGSKA (reference sequence). CDR3 loop: CSAREERMPYNEQFF. The DNA of the CDR3 is TGCAGTGCTAGAGAGGAGCGGATGCCCTACAATGAGCAGTTCTTC.